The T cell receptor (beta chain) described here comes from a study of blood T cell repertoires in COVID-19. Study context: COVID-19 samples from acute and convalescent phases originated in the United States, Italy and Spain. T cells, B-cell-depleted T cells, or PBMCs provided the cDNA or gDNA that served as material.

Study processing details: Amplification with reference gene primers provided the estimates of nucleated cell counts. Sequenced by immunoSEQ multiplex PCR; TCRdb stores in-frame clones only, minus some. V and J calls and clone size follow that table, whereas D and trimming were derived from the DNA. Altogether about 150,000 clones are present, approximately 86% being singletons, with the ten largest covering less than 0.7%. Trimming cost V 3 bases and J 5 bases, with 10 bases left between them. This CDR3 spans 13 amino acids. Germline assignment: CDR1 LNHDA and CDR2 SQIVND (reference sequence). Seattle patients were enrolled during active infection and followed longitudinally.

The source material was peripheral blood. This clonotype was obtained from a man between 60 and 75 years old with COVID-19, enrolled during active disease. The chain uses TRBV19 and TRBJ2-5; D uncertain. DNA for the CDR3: TGTGCCAGTAGTATTTCGCGGTCGGAGACCCAGTACTTC. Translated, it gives CASSISRSETQYF.